A selection of T cell receptor beta chains follows, all from one sample in a study of blood T cell repertoires in COVID-19. The method was immunoSEQ multiplex PCR; TCRdb's version includes in-frame clones alone and lacks a portion of them. The data show 450,000 or so clones, 70% to 90% seen once. Sequencing was performed on peripheral blood. These receptors all stem from a woman aged 40 to 50 with COVID-19, enrolled during active disease. Each CDR3 is given with its conserved first and last residue. A D gene is named only where the DNA matches it firmly. A row's size may be missing; if present it is once, few, many or a size class.

j_gene | abundance | d_gene | v_gene | CDR3nt | CDR3aa
TRBJ1-6 | few | - | TRBV4-2 | TGTGCCAGCAGCAAGAGAGCCCCGGCCTATAATTCACCCCTCCACTTT | CASSKRAPAYNSPLHF
TRBJ2-7 | - | TRBD1 | TRBV4-3 | TGCGCCAGCAGCCATAGACAGGGCGAGGAGCAGTACTTC | CASSHRQGEEQYF
TRBJ1-5 | - | - | TRBV19 | TGTGCCAGTAGTTCCACAGGTAATCAGCCCCAGCATTTT | CASSSTGNQPQHF
TRBJ2-1 | - | TRBD2 | TRBV6-5 | TGTGCCAGCAGTTACGGACTAGCGGGAGGGGAGCAGTTCTTC | CASSYGLAGGEQFF
TRBJ1-1 | - | TRBD1 | TRBV11-3 | TGTGCCAGCAGCTTGGACAGGGGGACTGAAGCTTTCTTT | CASSLDRGTEAFF
TRBJ1-5 | - | - | TRBV19 | TGTGCCAGTAACGGGGGAAGAGGGGTAGGTCAGCCCCAGCATTTT | CASNGGRGVGQPQHF
TRBJ1-4 | - | - | TRBV10-3 | TGTGCCATCAGTGAGTCCCAGGGGAGAAAACTGTTTTTT | CAISESQGRKLFF
TRBJ2-7 | - | TRBD1 | TRBV2 | TGTGCCAGCAGCAAATATCCGGGACAGGGGCCCTACGAGCAGTACTTC | CASSKYPGQGPYEQYF
TRBJ2-2 | - | - | TRBV18 | TGTGCCAGCTCACCACGGACAGCGAACACCGGGGAGCTGTTTTTT | CASSPRTANTGELFF
TRBJ2-4 | - | TRBD1 | TRBV4-1 | TGCGCCAGCAGCTACCAGGGGGCGGGAGCCAAAAACATTCAGTACTTC | CASSYQGAGAKNIQYF
TRBJ1-2 | - | TRBD1 | TRBV7-9 | TGTGCCAGCAGCTCCGGGACAGGGAAGATGAATGGCTACACCTTC | CASSSGTGKMNGYTF
TRBJ1-1 | - | TRBD1 | TRBV5-1 | TGCGCCAGCAGCTTCCCCCCAGGACAGGGTAGGGGGAACACTGAAGCTTTCTTT | CASSFPPGQGRGNTEAFF
TRBJ1-2 | few | TRBD1 | TRBV28 | TGTGCCAGCAGTTTAACGGTCCCAGACAGGGGGCGTGGGTATGGCTACACCTTC | CASSLTVPDRGRGYGYTF
TRBJ1-5 | - | TRBD1 | TRBV3-1/TRBV3-2 | TGTGCCAGCAGTCCCCGGGACAGGGTAAAGGGGCCCCAGCATTTT | CASSPRDRVKGPQHF
TRBJ1-4 | - | - | TRBV4-1 | TGCGCCAGCAGCCACGACGGGACAACAACTAATGAAAAACTGTTTTTT | CASSHDGTTTNEKLFF
TRBJ2-1 | - | - | TRBV11-3 | TGTGCCAGCAGCTGGACCCCCGGGGGTGAGCAGTTCTTC | CASSWTPGGEQFF
TRBJ2-5 | - | TRBD2 | TRBV3-1/TRBV3-2 | TGTGCCAGCAGCCAAGAGGATACGGGGGCGGGAGGACGGTACTTC | CASSQEDTGAGGRYF
TRBJ2-1 | - | - | TRBV12-5 | TGTGCTAGTGGTTTTCTCTCCGGGAAGCAGTTCTTC | CASGFLSGKQFF
TRBJ1-2 | - | TRBD1 | TRBV7-9 | TGTGCCAGCAGCGTGGGACAGATAAACTATGGCTACACCTTC | CASSVGQINYGYTF
TRBJ2-3 | - | - | TRBV12-3/TRBV12-4 | TGTGCCAGCAGTTTAGTTGGAGGTACGCAGTATTTT | CASSLVGGTQYF
TRBJ1-2 | - | - | TRBV5-4 | TGTGCCAGCAGCCCACAGGGTAGATCGGCTGGCTACACCTTC | CASSPQGRSAGYTF
TRBJ2-1 | - | - | TRBV7-2 | TGTGCCAGCAGCCCCGGTCTGGGCGATGAGCAGTTCTTC | CASSPGLGDEQFF
TRBJ2-7 | - | TRBD2 | TRBV12-3/TRBV12-4 | TGTGCCAGCAGTTCCGACTCGGGGAGGGAGTACTTC | CASSSDSGREYF
TRBJ1-2 | - | TRBD1 | TRBV9 | TGTGCCAGCAGCGGGACAGGGGGCTATGGCTACACCTTC | CASSGTGGYGYTF
TRBJ2-3 | - | TRBD1 | TRBV5-1 | TGCGCCAGCAGCTTGGGACAGGGGGTTGGAGATACGCAGTATTTT | CASSLGQGVGDTQYF
TRBJ1-1 | - | TRBD1 | TRBV6-6 | TGTGCCAGCAGCCCCGGACAGGCGAACACTGAAGCTTTCTTT | CASSPGQANTEAFF
TRBJ2-7 | - | TRBD1 | TRBV5-1 | TGCGCCAGCAGCTTGGTCCGGGACAGGTCCTCCTACGAGCAGTACTTC | CASSLVRDRSSYEQYF
TRBJ1-1 | - | TRBD1 | TRBV19 | TGTGCCTGCAACAGGGGGCTCGGCACTGAAGCTTTCTTT | CACNRGLGTEAFF
TRBJ2-1 | - | - | TRBV10-2 | TGCGCCAGCAGTGAGTCCGTCTGGCATGAGCAGTTCTTC | CASSESVWHEQFF
TRBJ1-5 | - | TRBD1 | TRBV28 | TGTGCCAGCAGTGGGACAGGGGAAGTGGCCAATCAGCCCCAGCATTTT | CASSGTGEVANQPQHF
TRBJ1-3 | - | - | TRBV7-9 | TGTGCCAGCAGCTACCCAGACTCTGGAAACACCATATATTTT | CASSYPDSGNTIYF
TRBJ2-3 | - | - | TRBV19 | TGTGCCAGTAGTAAAGGGTCAGGGGGCACAGATACGCAGTATTTT | CASSKGSGGTDTQYF
TRBJ2-3 | - | TRBD1 | TRBV18 | TGTGCCAGCGTACCGGGACAGGGATACGATACGCAGTATTTT | CASVPGQGYDTQYF
TRBJ1-1 | - | - | TRBV7-9 | TGTGCCAGCAGCACCCAACTCGCGGGACTCATGAACACTGAAGCTTTCTTT | CASSTQLAGLMNTEAFF
TRBJ1-5 | - | - | TRBV6-6 | TGTGCCAGCAACGTCAGGGGCGGCAATCAGCCCCAGCATTTT | CASNVRGGNQPQHF
TRBJ1-5 | - | - | TRBV2 | TGTGCCAGCAGTGAATCGATGCGGGGGGGTCAGCCCCAGCATTTT | CASSESMRGGQPQHF
TRBJ2-3 | - | - | TRBV4-1 | TGCGCCAGCAGCCAAGCGAGCACAGATACGCAGTATTTT | CASSQASTDTQYF
TRBJ2-2 | - | - | TRBV4-3 | TGCGCCAGCAGCCTAAACAGGGTTCACACCGGGGAGCTGTTTTTT | CASSLNRVHTGELFF
TRBJ2-7 | - | - | TRBV27 | TGTGCCAGCAGTTGGGCGAGCTCCTACGAGCAGTACTTC | CASSWASSYEQYF
TRBJ2-3 | - | - | TRBV7-9 | TGTGCCAGCAGCTACAATCTACTAGCAAGGGGCACAGATACGCAGTATTTT | CASSYNLLARGTDTQYF
TRBJ2-5 | - | TRBD1 | TRBV12-5 | TGTGCTAGTGGTTTCGGGACAGGGTCAGGAGAGACCCAGTACTTC | CASGFGTGSGETQYF
TRBJ2-3 | - | TRBD2 | TRBV6-2/TRBV6-3 | TGTGCCAGCAGTGGACTAGCGGGGGGTCGGGGCACAGATACGCAGTATTTT | CASSGLAGGRGTDTQYF
TRBJ2-7 | - | - | TRBV6-2/TRBV6-3 | TGTGCCAGCAGTTACGGCTGGGATAGGCAGGGGTCCTACGAGCAGTACTTC | CASSYGWDRQGSYEQYF
TRBJ2-7 | - | - | TRBV27 | TGTGCCAGCAGTCCGACAGGCGGGAGTACAAGGTGGGAGCAGTACTTC | CASSPTGGSTRWEQYF